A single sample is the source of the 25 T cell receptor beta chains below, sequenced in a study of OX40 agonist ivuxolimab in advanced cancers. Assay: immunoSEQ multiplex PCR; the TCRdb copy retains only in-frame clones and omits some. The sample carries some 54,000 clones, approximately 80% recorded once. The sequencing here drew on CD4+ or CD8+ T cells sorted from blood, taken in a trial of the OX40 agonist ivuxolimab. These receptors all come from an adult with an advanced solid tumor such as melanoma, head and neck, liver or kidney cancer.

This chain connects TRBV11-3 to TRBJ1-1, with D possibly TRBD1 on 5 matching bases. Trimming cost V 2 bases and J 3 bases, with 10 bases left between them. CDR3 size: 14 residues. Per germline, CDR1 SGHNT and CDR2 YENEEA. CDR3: CASSLTGGDTEAFF. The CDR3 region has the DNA TGTGCCAGCAGCTTAACCGGGGGGGACACTGAAGCTTTCTTT. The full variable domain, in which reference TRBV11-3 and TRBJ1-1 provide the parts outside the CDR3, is EAGVVQSPRYKIIEKKQPVAFWCNPISGHNTLYWYLQNLGQGPELLIRYENEEAVDDSQLPKDRFSAERLKGVDSTLKIQPAELGDSAVYLCASSLTGGDTEAFFGQGTRLTVV.

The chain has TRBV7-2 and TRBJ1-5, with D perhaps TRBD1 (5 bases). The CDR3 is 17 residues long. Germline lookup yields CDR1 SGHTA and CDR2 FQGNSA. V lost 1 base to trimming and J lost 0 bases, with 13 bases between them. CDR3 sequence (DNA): TGTGCCAGCAGCTTAGGGCGGGGCTGGCCTAGCAATCAGCCCCAGCATTTT. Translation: CASSLGRGWPSNQPQHF.

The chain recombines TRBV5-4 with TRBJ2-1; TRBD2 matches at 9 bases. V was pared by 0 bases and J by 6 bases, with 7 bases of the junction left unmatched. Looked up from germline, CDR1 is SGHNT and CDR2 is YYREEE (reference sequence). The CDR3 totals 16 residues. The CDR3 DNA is TGTGCCAGCAGCTTGGCTGCAGCGGGGGGTATCAATGAGCAGTTCTTC. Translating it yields CASSLAAAGGINEQFF.

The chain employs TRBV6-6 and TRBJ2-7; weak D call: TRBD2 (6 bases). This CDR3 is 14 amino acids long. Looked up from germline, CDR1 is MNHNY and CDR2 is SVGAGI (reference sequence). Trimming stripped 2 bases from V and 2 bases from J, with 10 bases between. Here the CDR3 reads CASSYGGSPYEQYF. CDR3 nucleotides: TGTGCCAGCAGTTACGGGGGGTCGCCCTACGAGCAGTACTTC.

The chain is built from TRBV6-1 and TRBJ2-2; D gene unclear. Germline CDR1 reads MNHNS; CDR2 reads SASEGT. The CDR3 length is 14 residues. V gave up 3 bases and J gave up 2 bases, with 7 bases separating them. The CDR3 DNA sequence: TGTGCCAGCAGTGATTGGGGTAACACCGGGGAGCTGTTTTTT. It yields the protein CASSDWGNTGELFF.

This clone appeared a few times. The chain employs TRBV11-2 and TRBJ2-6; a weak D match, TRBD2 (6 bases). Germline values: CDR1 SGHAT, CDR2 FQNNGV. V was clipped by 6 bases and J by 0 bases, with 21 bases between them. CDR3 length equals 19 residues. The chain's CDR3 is CASRRRDFKDPSGANVLTF. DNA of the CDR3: TGTGCCAGCAGGCGCCGGGACTTCAAGGACCCCTCTGGGGCCAACGTCCTGACTTTC.

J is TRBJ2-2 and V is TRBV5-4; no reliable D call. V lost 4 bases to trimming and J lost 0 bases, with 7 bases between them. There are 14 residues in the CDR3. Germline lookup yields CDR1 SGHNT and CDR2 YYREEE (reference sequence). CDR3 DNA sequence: TGTGCCAGCAGCCTTAGATCGAACACCGGGGAGCTGTTTTTT. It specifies CASSLRSNTGELFF.

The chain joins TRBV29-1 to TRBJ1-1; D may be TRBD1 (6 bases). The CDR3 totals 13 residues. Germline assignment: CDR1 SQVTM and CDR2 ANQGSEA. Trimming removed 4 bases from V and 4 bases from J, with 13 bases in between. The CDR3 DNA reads TGCAGCGTTGGACGACAGGAGGCCACTGAAGCTTTCTTT. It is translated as CSVGRQEATEAFF. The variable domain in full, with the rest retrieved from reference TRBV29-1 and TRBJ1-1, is SAVISQKPSRDICQRGTSLTIQCQVDSQVTMMFWYRQQPGQSLTLIATANQGSEATYESGFVIDKFPISRPNLTFSTLTVSNMSPEDSSIYLCSVGRQEATEAFFGQGTRLTVV.

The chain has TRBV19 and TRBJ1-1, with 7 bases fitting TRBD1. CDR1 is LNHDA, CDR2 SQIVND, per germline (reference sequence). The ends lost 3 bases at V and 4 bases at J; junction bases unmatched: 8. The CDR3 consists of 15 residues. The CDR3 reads CASSIRDSWSTEAFF. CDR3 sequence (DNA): TGTGCCAGTAGTATCAGGGACAGTTGGTCCACTGAAGCTTTCTTT.

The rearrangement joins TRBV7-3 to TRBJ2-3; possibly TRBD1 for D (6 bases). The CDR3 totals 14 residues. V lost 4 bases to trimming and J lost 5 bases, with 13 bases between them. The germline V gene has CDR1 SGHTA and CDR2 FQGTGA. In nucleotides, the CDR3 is TGTGCCAGCAGCTCTTATATACAGGGAGATACGCAGTATTTT. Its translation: CASSSYIQGDTQYF. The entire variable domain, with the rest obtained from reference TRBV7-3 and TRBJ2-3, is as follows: GAGVSQTPSNKVTEKGKYVELRCDPISGHTALYWYRQSLGQGPEFLIYFQGTGAADDSGLPNDRFFAVRPEGSVSTLKIQRTERGDSAVYLCASSSYIQGDTQYFGPGTRLTVL.

Here the CDR3 reads CASTLNTVPQPQHF. CDR3 coding DNA: TGTGCCAGCACTCTAAATACAGTCCCACAGCCCCAGCATTTT. This sequence joins TRBV6-1 and TRBJ1-5; D remains unclear. CDR1 and CDR2 from the germline V gene are MNHNS and SASEGT. CDR3 length: 14 residues. V lost 7 bases and J 7 bases, leaving 17 bases between the germline ends.

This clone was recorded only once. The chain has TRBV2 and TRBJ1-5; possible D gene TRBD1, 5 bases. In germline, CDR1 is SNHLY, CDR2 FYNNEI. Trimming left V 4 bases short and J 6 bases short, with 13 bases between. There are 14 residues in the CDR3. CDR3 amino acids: CASSGGRQTQPQHF. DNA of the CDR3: TGTGCCAGCAGTGGCGGAAGACAGACTCAGCCCCAGCATTTT. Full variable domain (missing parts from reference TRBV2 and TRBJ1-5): EPEVTQTPSHQVTQMGQEVILRCVPISNHLYFYWYRQILGQKVEFLVSFYNNEISEKSEIFDDQFSVERPDGSNFTLKIRSTKLEDSAMYFCASSGGRQTQPQHFGDGTRLSIL.

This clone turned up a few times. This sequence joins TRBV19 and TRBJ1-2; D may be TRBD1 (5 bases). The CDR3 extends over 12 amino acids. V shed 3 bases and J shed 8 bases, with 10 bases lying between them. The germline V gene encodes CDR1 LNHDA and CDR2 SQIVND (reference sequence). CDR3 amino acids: CASSIGGIGYTF. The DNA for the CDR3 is TGTGCCAGTAGTATCGGGGGAATCGGCTACACCTTC.

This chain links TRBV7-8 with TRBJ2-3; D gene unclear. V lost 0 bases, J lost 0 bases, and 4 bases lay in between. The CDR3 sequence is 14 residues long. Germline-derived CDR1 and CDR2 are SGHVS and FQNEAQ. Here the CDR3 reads CASSLATSTDTQYF. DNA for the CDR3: TGTGCCAGCAGCTTAGCCACTAGCACAGATACGCAGTATTTT.

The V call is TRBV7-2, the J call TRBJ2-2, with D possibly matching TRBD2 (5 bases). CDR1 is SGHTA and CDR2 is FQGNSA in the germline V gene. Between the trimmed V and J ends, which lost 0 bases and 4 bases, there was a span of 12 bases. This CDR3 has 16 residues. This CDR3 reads CASSLARRGTTGELFF. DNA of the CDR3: TGTGCCAGCAGCTTAGCACGTCGGGGAACCACCGGGGAGCTGTTTTTT.

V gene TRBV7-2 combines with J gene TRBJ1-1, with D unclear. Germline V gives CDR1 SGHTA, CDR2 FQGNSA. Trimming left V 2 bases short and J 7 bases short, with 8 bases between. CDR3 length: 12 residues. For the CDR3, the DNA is TGTGCCAGCAGCTTAACTGCCGGTGAAGCTTTCTTT. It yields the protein CASSLTAGEAFF.

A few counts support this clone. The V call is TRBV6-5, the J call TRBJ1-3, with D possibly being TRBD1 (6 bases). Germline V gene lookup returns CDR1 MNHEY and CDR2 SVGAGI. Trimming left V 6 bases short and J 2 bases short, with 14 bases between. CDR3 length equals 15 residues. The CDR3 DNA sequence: TGTGCCAGCAGCCCACAGGGTGGACCTGGAAACACCATATATTTT. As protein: CASSPQGGPGNTIYF.

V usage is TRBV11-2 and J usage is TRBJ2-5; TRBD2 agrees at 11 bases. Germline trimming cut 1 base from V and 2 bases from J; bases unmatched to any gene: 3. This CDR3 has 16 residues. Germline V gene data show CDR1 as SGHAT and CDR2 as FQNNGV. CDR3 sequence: CASSLGASGGQETQYF. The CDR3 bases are TGTGCCAGCAGCTTAGGGGCTAGCGGGGGGCAAGAGACCCAGTACTTC.

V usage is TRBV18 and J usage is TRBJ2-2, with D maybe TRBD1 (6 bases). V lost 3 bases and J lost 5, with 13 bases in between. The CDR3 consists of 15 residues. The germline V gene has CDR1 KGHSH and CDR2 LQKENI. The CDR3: CASSPLRGSTGELFF. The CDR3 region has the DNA TGTGCCAGCTCACCGCTCAGGGGATCGACCGGGGAGCTGTTTTTT.

CDR3: CAWSLTGDGGKKLFF. In DNA, the CDR3 is TGTGCCTGGAGTCTGACAGGGGACGGTGGGAAAAAACTGTTTTTT. This sequence joins TRBV30 and TRBJ1-4; 8 positions agree with TRBD1. The V and J ends lost 2 bases and 9 bases, in that order; junction bases with no gene match: 11. This CDR3 spans 15 amino acids. CDR1 and CDR2 from the germline V gene are GTSNPN and SVGIG (reference sequence).

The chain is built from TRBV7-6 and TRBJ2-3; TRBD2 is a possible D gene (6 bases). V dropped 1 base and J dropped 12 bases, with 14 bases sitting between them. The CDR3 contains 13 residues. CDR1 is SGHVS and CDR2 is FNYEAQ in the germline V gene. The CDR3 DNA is TGTGCCAGCAGCTTAGATCCCGGACTAACCCAGTATTTT. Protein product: CASSLDPGLTQYF.

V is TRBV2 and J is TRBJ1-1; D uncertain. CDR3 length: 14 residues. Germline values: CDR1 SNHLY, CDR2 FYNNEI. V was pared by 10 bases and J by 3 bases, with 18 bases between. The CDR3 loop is CAKSRINRYTEAFF. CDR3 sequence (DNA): TGTGCCAAAAGCCGGATTAACCGATACACTGAAGCTTTCTTT.

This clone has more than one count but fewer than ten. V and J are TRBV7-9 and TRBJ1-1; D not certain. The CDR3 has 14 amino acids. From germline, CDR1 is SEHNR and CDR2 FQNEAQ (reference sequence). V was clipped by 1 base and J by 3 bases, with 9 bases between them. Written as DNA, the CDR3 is TGTGCCAGCAGCTTAGGCTGGGAGGACACTGAAGCTTTCTTT. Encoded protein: CASSLGWEDTEAFF. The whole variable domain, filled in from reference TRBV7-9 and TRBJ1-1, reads DTGVSQNPRHKITKRGQNVTFRCDPISEHNRLYWYRQTLGQGPEFLTYFQNEAQLEKSRLLSDRFSAERPKGSFSTLEIQRTEQGDSAMYLCASSLGWEDTEAFFGQGTRLTVV.

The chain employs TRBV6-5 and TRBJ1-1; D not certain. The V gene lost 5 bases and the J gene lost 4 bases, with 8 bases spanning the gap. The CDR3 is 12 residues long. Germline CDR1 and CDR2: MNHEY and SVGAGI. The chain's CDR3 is CASSNSLTEAFF. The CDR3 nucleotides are TGTGCCAGCAGTAATTCCCTCACTGAAGCTTTCTTT.

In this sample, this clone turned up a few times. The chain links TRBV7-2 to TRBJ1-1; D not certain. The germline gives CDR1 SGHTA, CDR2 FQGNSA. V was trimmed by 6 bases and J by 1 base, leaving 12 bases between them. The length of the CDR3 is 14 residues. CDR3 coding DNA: TGTGCCAGCAGGCCCGACAACTCGAACACTGAAGCTTTCTTT. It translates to CASRPDNSNTEAFF.